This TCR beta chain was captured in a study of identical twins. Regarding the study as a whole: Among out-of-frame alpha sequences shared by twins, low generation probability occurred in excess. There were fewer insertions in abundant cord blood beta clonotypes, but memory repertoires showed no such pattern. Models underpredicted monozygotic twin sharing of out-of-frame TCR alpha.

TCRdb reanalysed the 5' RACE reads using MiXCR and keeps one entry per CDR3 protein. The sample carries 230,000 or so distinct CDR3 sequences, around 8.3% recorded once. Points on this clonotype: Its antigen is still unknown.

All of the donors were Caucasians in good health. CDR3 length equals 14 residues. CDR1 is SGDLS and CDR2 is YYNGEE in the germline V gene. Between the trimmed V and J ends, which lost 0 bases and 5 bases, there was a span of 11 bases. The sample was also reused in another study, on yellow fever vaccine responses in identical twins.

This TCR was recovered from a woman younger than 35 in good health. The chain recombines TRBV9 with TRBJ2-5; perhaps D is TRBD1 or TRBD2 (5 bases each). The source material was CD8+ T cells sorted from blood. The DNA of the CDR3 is TGTGCCAGCAGCGTAGGAGGGGCCCCCGAGACCCAGTACTTC. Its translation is CASSVGGAPETQYF.